This TCR beta chain was profiled in a study of blood T cell repertoires in COVID-19. Background on the study: The samples span acute and convalescent COVID-19 from the United States, Italy and Spain.

Original processing methods: Amplifying reference gene primers gave estimates of nucleated cell counts. The assay was immunoSEQ multiplex PCR, and TCRdb's table has in-frame clones only and misses some. V, J and clone size were drawn from that table, and D and trimming were deduced from the DNA. This sample has 150,000 to 200,000 clones, with approximately 86% found just once. Recruits, aged about 18 to 90 years, lived in 25 or so US areas. Assignments of participants to cohorts depended upon their own reported clinical history. Sequenced material: PBMCs or T cells enriched from blood (not recorded which). The TCR sequence derives from a woman aged 55-70 years with acute COVID-19.

The CDR3 DNA is TGTGCCAGCAGTAGCGGGGATAAAGAGACCCAGTACTTC. Translating gives CASSSGDKETQYF. The chain has TRBV6-2 or TRBV6-3 and TRBJ2-5; 7 bases agree with TRBD2. CDR1 is MNHEY and CDR2 is SVGEGT in the germline V gene. With V trimmed by 5 bases and J by 3 bases, 3 bases remained unmatched. The CDR3 sequence is 13 residues long.